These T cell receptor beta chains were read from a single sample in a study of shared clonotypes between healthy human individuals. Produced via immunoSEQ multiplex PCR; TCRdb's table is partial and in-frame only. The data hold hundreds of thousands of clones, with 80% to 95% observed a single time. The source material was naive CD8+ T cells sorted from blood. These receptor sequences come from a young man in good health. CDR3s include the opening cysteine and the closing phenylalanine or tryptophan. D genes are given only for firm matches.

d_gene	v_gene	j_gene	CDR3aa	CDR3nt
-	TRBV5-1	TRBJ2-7	CASSLGGIYEQYF	TGCGCCAGCAGTTTGGGGGGCATCTACGAGCAGTACTTC
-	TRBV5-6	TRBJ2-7	CASRGPGLSSYEQYF	TGTGCCAGCAGGGGACCGGGATTAAGCTCCTACGAGCAGTACTTC
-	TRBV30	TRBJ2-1	CAWSSDPTHEQFF	TGTGCCTGGAGTAGCGACCCTACCCATGAGCAGTTCTTC
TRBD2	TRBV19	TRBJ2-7	CASSLGLAGVYEQYF	TGTGCCAGTAGTTTGGGACTAGCGGGAGTCTACGAGCAGTACTTC
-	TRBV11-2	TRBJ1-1	CASSPTGNTEAFF	TGTGCCAGCAGCCCGACAGGGAACACTGAAGCTTTCTTT
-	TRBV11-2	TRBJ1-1	CASSLPSWDEAFF	TGTGCCAGCAGCTTACCCAGTTGGGATGAAGCTTTCTTT
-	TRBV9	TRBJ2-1	CASSAPPADNEQFF	TGTGCCAGCAGCGCCCCCCCAGCGGACAATGAGCAGTTCTTC
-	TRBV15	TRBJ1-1	CATSRLGGTNTEAFF	TGTGCCACCAGCAGGCTGGGAGGGACTAACACTGAAGCTTTCTTT
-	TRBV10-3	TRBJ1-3	CAISEGTQTDTIYF	TGTGCCATCAGTGAAGGGACGCAGACGGACACCATATATTTT
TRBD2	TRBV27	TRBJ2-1	CASSFLWTSGKPSGSYNEQFF	TGTGCCAGCAGTTTCCTATGGACTAGCGGGAAGCCCTCGGGCTCCTACAATGAGCAGTTCTTC
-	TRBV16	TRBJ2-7	CASSQYEGGGSYEQYF	TGTGCCAGCAGCCAATATGAGGGAGGTGGATCCTACGAGCAGTACTTC
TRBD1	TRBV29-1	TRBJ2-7	CSVEVRGSHYEQYF	TGCAGCGTTGAGGTCAGGGGGAGCCACTACGAGCAGTACTTC
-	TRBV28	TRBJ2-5	CASSLGLVKFQETQYF	TGTGCCAGCAGTTTAGGGCTGGTAAAATTCCAAGAGACCCAGTACTTC
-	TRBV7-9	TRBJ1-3	CASSLALGPGNTIYF	TGTGCCAGCAGCTTAGCGTTGGGGCCTGGAAACACCATATATTTT
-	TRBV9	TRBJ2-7	CASSPGTVSYEQYF	TGTGCCAGCAGCCCGGGAACCGTCTCCTACGAGCAGTACTTC
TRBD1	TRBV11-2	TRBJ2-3	CASSLVEGQGLASTQYF	TGTGCCAGCAGCTTAGTAGAGGGACAGGGGTTAGCGTCTACGCAGTATTTT
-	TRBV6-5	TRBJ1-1	CASSPLGTEAFF	TGTGCCAGCAGTCCTCTAGGCACTGAAGCTTTCTTT